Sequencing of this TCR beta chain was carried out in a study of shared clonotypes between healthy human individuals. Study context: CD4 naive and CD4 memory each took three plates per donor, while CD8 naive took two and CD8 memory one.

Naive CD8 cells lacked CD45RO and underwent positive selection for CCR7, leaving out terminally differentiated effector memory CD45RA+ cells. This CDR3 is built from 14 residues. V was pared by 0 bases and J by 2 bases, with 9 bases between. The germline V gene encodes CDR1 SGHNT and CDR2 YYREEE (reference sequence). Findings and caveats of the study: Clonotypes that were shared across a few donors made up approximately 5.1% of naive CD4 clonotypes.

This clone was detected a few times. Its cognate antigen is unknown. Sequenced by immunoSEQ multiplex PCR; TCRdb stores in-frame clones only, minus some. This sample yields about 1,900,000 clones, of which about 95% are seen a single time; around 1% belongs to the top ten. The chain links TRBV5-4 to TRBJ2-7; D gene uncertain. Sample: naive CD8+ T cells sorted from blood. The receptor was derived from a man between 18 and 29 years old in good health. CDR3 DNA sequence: TGTGCCAGCAGCTTGGGAGAAACGGCCTACGAGCAGTACTTC. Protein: CASSLGETAYEQYF.